This T cell receptor (beta chain) appears in the sequencing data of a study of response to subunit inactivated influenza vaccine. Study results and caveats: Authors suggested seasonal influenza vaccinations each recruit few new T cells.

TCRdb reprocessed the RT-PCR reads with MiXCR, giving one entry per CDR3 protein. Altogether 450,000 to 500,000 distinct CDR3 sequences are present, roughly 9.8% being singletons, with the ten largest covering more than 10%. From germline, CDR1 is SGDLS and CDR2 YYNGEE. The CDR3 has 17 amino acids. After removal of 4 bases from V and 0 bases from J, the junction contained 11 bases not matched to a gene. Turning to this clonotype: Its matching antigen is unknown.

The source is a man in his fifties or sixties who received an inactivated influenza vaccine. The J gene is TRBJ2-3, the V gene TRBV9, with 7 nucleotides matching TRBD2. The specimen was PBMCs from blood, collected roughly 46 days after vaccination. CDR3 in DNA: TGTGCCAGCAGCCTCCCCGCGACTAGCTTTAGCACAGATACGCAGTATTTT. Amino acid sequence: CASSLPATSFSTDTQYF. Full variable domain (missing parts from reference TRBV9 and TRBJ2-3): DSGVTQTPKHLITATGQRVTLRCSPRSGDLSVYWYQQSLDQGLQFLIQYYNGEERAKGNILERFSAQQFPDLHSELNLSSLELGDSALYFCASSLPATSFSTDTQYFGPGTRLTVL.